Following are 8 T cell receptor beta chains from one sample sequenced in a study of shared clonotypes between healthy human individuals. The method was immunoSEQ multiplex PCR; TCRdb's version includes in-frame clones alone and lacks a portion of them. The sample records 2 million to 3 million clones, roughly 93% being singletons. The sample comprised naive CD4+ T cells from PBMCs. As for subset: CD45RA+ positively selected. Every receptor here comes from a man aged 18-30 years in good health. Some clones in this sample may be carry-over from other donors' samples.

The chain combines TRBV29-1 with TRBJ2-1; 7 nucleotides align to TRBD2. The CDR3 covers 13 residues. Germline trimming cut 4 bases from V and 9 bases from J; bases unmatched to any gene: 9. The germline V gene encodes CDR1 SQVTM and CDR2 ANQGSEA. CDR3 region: CSVGLAQEGEQFF. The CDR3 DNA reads TGCAGCGTTGGACTAGCCCAGGAGGGTGAGCAGTTCTTC.

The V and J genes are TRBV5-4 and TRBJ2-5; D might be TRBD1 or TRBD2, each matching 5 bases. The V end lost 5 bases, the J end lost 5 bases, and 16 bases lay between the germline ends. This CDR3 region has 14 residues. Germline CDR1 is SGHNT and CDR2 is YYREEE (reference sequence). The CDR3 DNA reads TGTGCCAGCAGGTCCGGGGCCGGGTGGGAGACCCAGTACTTC. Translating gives CASRSGAGWETQYF. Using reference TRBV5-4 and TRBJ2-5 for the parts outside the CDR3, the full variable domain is ETGVTQSPTHLIKTRGQQVTLRCSSQSGHNTVSWYQQALGQGPQFIFQYYREEENGRGNFPPRFSGLQFPNYSSELNVNALELDDSALYLCASRSGAGWETQYFGPGTRLLVL.

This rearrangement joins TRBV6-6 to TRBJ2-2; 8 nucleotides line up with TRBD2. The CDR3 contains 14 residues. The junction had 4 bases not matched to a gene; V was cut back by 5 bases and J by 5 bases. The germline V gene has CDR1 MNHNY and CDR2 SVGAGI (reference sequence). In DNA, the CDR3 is TGTGCCAGCAGTCCTATAGCGGGGACCGGGGAGCTGTTTTTT. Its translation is CASSPIAGTGELFF.

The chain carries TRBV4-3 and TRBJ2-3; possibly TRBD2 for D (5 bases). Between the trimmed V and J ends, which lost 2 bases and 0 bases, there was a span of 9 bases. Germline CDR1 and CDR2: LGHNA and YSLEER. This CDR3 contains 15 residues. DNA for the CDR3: TGCGCCAGCAGCCAATCGAGCGGCAGCACAGATACGCAGTATTTT. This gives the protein CASSQSSGSTDTQYF.

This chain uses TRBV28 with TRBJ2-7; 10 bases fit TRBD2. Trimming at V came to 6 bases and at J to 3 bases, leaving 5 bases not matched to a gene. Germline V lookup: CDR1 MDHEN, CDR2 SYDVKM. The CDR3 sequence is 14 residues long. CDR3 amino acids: CASSTGTSDYEQYF. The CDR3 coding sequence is TGTGCCAGCAGCACCGGGACTAGCGACTACGAGCAGTACTTC. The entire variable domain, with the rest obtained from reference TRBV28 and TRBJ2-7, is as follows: DVKVTQSSRYLVKRTGEKVFLECVQDMDHENMFWYRQDPGLGLRLIYFSYDVKMKEKGDIPEGYSVSREKKERFSLILESASTNQTSMYLCASSTGTSDYEQYFGPGTRLTVT.

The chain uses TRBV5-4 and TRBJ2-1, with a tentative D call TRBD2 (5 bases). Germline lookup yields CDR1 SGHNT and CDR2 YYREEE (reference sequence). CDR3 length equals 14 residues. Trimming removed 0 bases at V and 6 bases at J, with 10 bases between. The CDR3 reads CASSLGSGSNEQFF. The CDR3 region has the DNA TGTGCCAGCAGCTTGGGGAGCGGCTCCAATGAGCAGTTCTTC.

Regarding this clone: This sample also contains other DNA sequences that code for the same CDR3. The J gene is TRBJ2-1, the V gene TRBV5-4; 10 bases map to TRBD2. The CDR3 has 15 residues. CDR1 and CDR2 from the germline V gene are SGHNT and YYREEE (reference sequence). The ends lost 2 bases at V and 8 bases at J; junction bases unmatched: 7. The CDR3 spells CASSLPGLASDEQFF. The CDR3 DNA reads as TGTGCCAGCAGCTTACCGGGACTAGCGTCTGATGAGCAGTTCTTC.

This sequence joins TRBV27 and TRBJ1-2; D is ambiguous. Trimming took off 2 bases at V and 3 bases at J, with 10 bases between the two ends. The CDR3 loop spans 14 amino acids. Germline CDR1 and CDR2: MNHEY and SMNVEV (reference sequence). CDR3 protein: CASSLSLGDYGYTF. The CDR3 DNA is TGTGCCAGCAGTTTAAGTCTTGGGGACTATGGCTACACCTTC.